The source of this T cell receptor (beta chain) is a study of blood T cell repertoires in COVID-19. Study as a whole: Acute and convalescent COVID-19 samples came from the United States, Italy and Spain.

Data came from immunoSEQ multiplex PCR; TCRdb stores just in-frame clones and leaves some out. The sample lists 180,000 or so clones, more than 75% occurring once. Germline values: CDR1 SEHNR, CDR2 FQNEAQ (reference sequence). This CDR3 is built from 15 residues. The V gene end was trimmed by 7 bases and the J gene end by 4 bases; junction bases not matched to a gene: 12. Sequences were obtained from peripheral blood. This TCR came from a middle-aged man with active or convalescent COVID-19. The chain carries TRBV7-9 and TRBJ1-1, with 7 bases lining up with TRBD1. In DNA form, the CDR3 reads TGTGCCAGCAACCCATCAGGGACAGTAGGCACTGAAGCTTTCTTT. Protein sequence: CASNPSGTVGTEAFF.